This T cell receptor (beta chain) was profiled in a study of blood T cell repertoires in COVID-19. The sample holds a few counts of this clone. Produced via immunoSEQ multiplex PCR; TCRdb's table is partial and in-frame only. The profile shows roughly 150,000 clones, 70% to 85% of them singletons. The ends lost 5 bases at V and 5 bases at J; junction bases unmatched: 9. The CDR3 is made up of 16 amino acids. Per germline, CDR1 LNHDA and CDR2 SQIVND (reference sequence). Sequenced material: PBMCs or T cells enriched from blood (not recorded which). The receptor comes from a woman in her 70s in a cohort exposed to, infected with or recovered from COVID-19 (not recorded which). V is TRBV19 and J is TRBJ2-2, with 9 bases identical to TRBD2. This CDR3 is CASSSWLAGYTGELFF. The CDR3 nucleotides are TGTGCCAGTAGTTCTTGGCTAGCGGGATATACCGGGGAGCTGTTTTTT.